In this sample, the clone carrying this TCR beta chain turned up many times. Its specificity is not known. Sequencing ends 3 residues short of the CDR3 end; the germline J gene provides the rest. Trimming stripped 5 bases from V and 4 bases from J, with 11 bases between. This CDR3 region has 13 residues. From germline, CDR1 is SGHVS and CDR2 FQNEAQ. This entry belongs to a study of T cell clonality in common variable immunodeficiency. Profiling relied on immunoSEQ multiplex PCR, and the TCRdb table lists in-frame clones only, not all of them. This sample carries roughly 34,000 clones, none of them present only once. Heparinized whole blood, 5 to 8 ml, came from each donor. Points from the study as a whole: In common variable immunodeficiency, TCR beta chains reportedly carried fewer deletions and N-nucleotide insertions.

Input material: peripheral blood mononuclear cells. The chain uses TRBV7-8 and TRBJ1-2; the D gene is possibly TRBD1 (5 bases). The source is a human donor with common variable immunodeficiency. The CDR3 DNA, read in part, is TGTGCCAGCAGCCCGACAGACGTCTATGGC. This gives the protein CASSPTDVYG. The full-length CDR3 reads as CASSPTDVYGYTF.